The sequence of this TCR beta chain was determined in a study of early T cells in non-severe SARS-CoV-2 infection. Study overall: Chains were unpaired, as sequencing was done on bulk RNA from unsorted whole blood.

Researchers attached unique molecular identifiers to individual cDNA molecules. TCRdb ran MiXCR on the 5' RACE reads and lists one entry per CDR3 protein. The sample has approximately 100,000 distinct CDR3 sequences; over 15% are singletons. There are 15 residues in the CDR3. Deletions cut 3 bases from V and 2 bases from J, with 13 bases between. The V gene's germline CDR1 is MNHEY and CDR2 SVGEGT. This clonotype has only a few counts. Sample: whole blood. This TCR was recovered from an adult who was a healthcare worker with PCR-confirmed SARS-CoV-2 infection or an uninfected control (not recorded which). The gene calls are TRBV6-2 or TRBV6-3 and TRBJ1-1; D is unclear. The CDR3 loop is CASSYSVSVNTEAFF. CDR3 coding DNA: TGTGCCAGCAGTTATTCGGTGAGCGTCAACACTGAAGCTTTCTTT.